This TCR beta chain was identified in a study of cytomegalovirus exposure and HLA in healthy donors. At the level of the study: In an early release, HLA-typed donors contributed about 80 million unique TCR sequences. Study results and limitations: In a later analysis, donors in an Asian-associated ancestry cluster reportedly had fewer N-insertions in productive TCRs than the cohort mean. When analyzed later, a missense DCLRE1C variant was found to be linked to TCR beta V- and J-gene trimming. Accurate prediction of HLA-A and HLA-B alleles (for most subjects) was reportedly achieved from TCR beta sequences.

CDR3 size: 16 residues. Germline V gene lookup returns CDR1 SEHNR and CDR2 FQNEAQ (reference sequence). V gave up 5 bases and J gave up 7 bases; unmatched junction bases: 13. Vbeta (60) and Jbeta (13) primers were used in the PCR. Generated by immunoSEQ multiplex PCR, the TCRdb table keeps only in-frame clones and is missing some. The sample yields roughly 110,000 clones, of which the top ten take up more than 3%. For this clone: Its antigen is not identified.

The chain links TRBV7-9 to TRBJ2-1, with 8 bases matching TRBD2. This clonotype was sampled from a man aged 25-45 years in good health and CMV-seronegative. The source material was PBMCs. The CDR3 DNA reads TGTGCCAGCAGCCCCCCTCGGAGCGGGGGCTTTAATGAGCAGTTCTTC. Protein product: CASSPPRSGGFNEQFF.